This T cell receptor beta chain is from a study of shared clonotypes between healthy human individuals. Across the study: The cohort comprised two women and a few men. Their ages spanned 18 to 49 years. CD8 memory received one plate per donor, CD8 naive two, CD4 memory three and CD4 naive three.

Caucasian adults residing in Nashville, Tennessee made up all the donors. Each sorted subset replicate got 200 ng genomic DNA, around 29,000 genomes. Assay: immunoSEQ multiplex PCR; the TCRdb copy retains only in-frame clones and omits some. This table has about 510,000 clones, 90% to 96% appearing once. Germline assignment: CDR1 SGHTS and CDR2 YDEGEE. Deletions cut 2 bases from V and 1 base from J, with 6 bases between. The CDR3 is 13 amino acids. The sequenced sample was naive CD4+ T cells sorted from blood. The subset denotes: CD45RA+ positively selected. V is TRBV5-8 and J is TRBJ2-5; D is uncertain. This TCR derives from a woman in her 30s in good health. CDR3 DNA sequence: TGTGCCAGCAGCTTAACAGTCCAAGAGACCCAGTACTTC. Translating gives CASSLTVQETQYF.